A single sample gave rise to the 29 T cell receptor beta chains below, sequenced in a study of response to subunit inactivated influenza vaccine. TCRdb passed the RT-PCR reads through MiXCR, listing each CDR3 protein once. This sample has approximately 530,000 distinct CDR3 sequences, with approximately 7.6% found just once. Sequencing used PBMCs from blood, obtained less than 30 months after vaccination. All receptors derive from a man in his fifties or sixties who received an inactivated influenza vaccine.

This chain joins TRBV27 and TRBJ1-4, with 8 bases that match TRBD1. Germline V CDR1 and CDR2: MNHEY, SMNVEV (reference sequence). The ends lost 4 bases at V and 8 bases at J; junction bases unmatched: 6. This CDR3 spans 14 amino acids. The CDR3 nucleotides read TGTGCCAGCAGTTCCAGGACAGGGCAGGAAAAACTGTTTTTT. As protein: CASSSRTGQEKLFF.

This clonotype was seen more than once but under ten times. The chain joins TRBV5-1 to TRBJ1-6; 9 bases are shared with TRBD1. CDR1 SGHRS and CDR2 YFSETQ come from the germline V gene. The V and J ends lost 5 bases and 9 bases, in that order; junction bases with no gene match: 9. CDR3 length: 15 residues. CDR3 region: CASRGQGFPISPLHF. The CDR3 DNA follows: TGCGCCAGCAGGGGACAGGGATTCCCTATTTCACCCCTCCACTTT. Complete variable domain (other parts from reference TRBV5-1 and TRBJ1-6): KAGVTQTPRYLIKTRGQQVTLSCSPISGHRSVSWYQQTPGQGLQFLFEYFSETQRNKGNFPGRFSGRQFSNSRSEMNVSTLELGDSALYLCASRGQGFPISPLHFGNGTRLTVT.

J is TRBJ2-2 and V is TRBV7-8, with 9 nucleotides matching TRBD1. Germline values: CDR1 SGHVS, CDR2 FQNEAQ. The CDR3 consists of 16 residues. With V trimmed by 5 bases and J by 2 bases, 6 bases remained unmatched. In nucleotides, the CDR3 is TGTGCCAGCAGCCCCCGGACAGGGGTCAACACCGGGGAGCTGTTTTTT. Amino acids: CASSPRTGVNTGELFF.

This clonotype has at least ten counts. The chain recombines TRBV12-3 or TRBV12-4 with TRBJ2-5; 9 nucleotides line up with TRBD1. V shed 8 bases, J shed 8 bases, and the junction held 9 bases outside the gene matches. The CDR3 has 13 residues. The CDR3 nucleotides are TGTGCCAGCTTTTCCGGACAGGGGATTACCCAGTACTTC. Translated, it gives CASFSGQGITQYF.

This clonotype has at least ten counts. The chain employs TRBV11-2 and TRBJ1-3; D uncertain. In germline, CDR1 is SGHAT, CDR2 FQNNGV. This CDR3 is 14 amino acids long. The V end lost 6 bases, the J end lost 4 bases, and 13 bases lay between the germline ends. The CDR3 spells CASRTWESGNTIYF. CDR3 coding DNA: TGTGCCAGCAGGACCTGGGAATCCGGAAACACCATATATTTT.

This clonotype was counted only a few times. The rearrangement links TRBV28 to TRBJ1-2; D unresolved. The CDR3 contains 15 residues. The ends were cut back, 6 bases at V and 2 bases at J, with 16 bases in the middle. Germline V CDR1 and CDR2: MDHEN, SYDVKM. The CDR3 loop is CASRRMDRINYGYTF. CDR3 nucleotides: TGTGCCAGCAGGCGTATGGACCGGATAAACTATGGCTACACCTTC.

This clonotype occurred many times. This chain connects TRBV2 to TRBJ2-7; TRBD1 aligns across 7 bases. Trimming took 6 bases from V and 0 from J; bases not matched to a gene: 2. CDR3 length equals 13 residues. Per the germline V gene, CDR1 is SNHLY and CDR2 is FYNNEI. The chain's CDR3 is CASSDRASYEQYF. CDR3 coding DNA: TGTGCCAGCAGCGACAGGGCCTCCTACGAGCAGTACTTC. Complete variable domain (other parts from reference TRBV2 and TRBJ2-7): EPEVTQTPSHQVTQMGQEVILRCVPISNHLYFYWYRQILGQKVEFLVSFYNNEISEKSEIFDDQFSVERPDGSNFTLKIRSTKLEDSAMYFCASSDRASYEQYFGPGTRLTVT.

This chain connects TRBV11-2 to TRBJ2-4; D possibly corresponds to TRBD1 (5 bases). Looked up from germline, CDR1 is SGHAT and CDR2 is FQNNGV. This CDR3 region has 15 residues. The ends were cut back, 4 bases at V and 2 bases at J, with 12 bases in the middle. The CDR3 reads CASSSLDITKNIQYF. In DNA form, the CDR3 reads TGTGCCAGCAGCTCCTTGGACATAACCAAAAACATTCAGTACTTC.

The chain is built from TRBV7-8 and TRBJ1-5; TRBD1 might be the D (5 bases). Germline V gene lookup returns CDR1 SGHVS and CDR2 FQNEAQ. The V end was cut by 4 bases, the J end by 1 base, with 17 bases between. The CDR3 length is 17 residues. This chain's CDR3 is CASSSHSGGGSNQPQHF. The CDR3 DNA reads TGTGCCAGCAGCTCACACAGCGGGGGAGGGAGCAATCAGCCCCAGCATTTT.

This clonotype was recorded a few times. Its ends do not fully match the called genes, so a read error is possible. The chain links TRBV20-1 to TRBJ2-1; possibly TRBD2 for D (5 bases). Per the germline V gene, CDR1 is DFQATT and CDR2 is SNEGSKA (reference sequence). The CDR3 covers 16 residues. CDR3 bases: TGCTGTGCTAGAGATCTAAGCGGAGTCTCCTACAATGAGCAGTTCTTC. Its protein product is CCARDLSGVSYNEQFF.

Ten or more counts support this clonotype. This chain joins TRBV7-2 and TRBJ2-3; TRBD2 agrees at 11 bases. The CDR3 runs to 15 residues. Germline V gives CDR1 SGHTA, CDR2 FQGNSA. V gave up 4 bases and J gave up 4 bases; unmatched junction bases: 4. This chain's CDR3 is CASSSVAGGPDTQYF. CDR3 in DNA: TGTGCCAGCAGCTCCGTAGCGGGAGGGCCAGATACGCAGTATTTT. Filled out from reference TRBV7-2 and TRBJ2-3, the complete variable domain reads GAGVSQSPSNKVTEKGKDVELRCDPISGHTALYWYRQSLGQGLEFLIYFQGNSAPDKSGLPSDRFSAERTGGSVSTLTIQRTQQEDSAVYLCASSSVAGGPDTQYFGPGTRLTVL.

The table lists this clonotype with a few counts. The J gene is TRBJ1-5, the V gene TRBV7-2, with D possibly matching TRBD1 (5 bases). The CDR3 sequence is 14 residues long. CDR1 is SGHTA, CDR2 FQGNSA, per germline. V lost 5 bases, J lost 7 bases, and 15 bases lay in between. The CDR3 DNA reads TGTGCCAGCAGCCTCGCTTTCAGGGACCAGCCCCAGCATTTT. It yields the protein CASSLAFRDQPQHF.

This clonotype was counted between two and nine times. The chain employs TRBV20-1 and TRBJ2-3; the D gene is possibly TRBD1 (6 bases). In germline, CDR1 is DFQATT, CDR2 SNEGSKA (reference sequence). V lost 6 bases, J lost 0 bases, and 19 bases lay in between. The CDR3 has 16 amino acids. CDR3 sequence (DNA): TGCAGTGCAACCACCCGGGACACCCAAAGCACAGATACGCAGTATTTT. It yields the protein CSATTRDTQSTDTQYF.

A few counts support this clonotype. This chain joins TRBV10-3 and TRBJ1-3, with 7 nucleotides matching TRBD1. Germline lookup yields CDR1 ENHRY and CDR2 SYGVKD. J gave up 0 bases and V 4 bases, and 9 bases lay outside the gene matches. The CDR3 length is 17 residues. The CDR3 region is CAISGQGGTTSGNTIYF. For the CDR3, the DNA is TGTGCCATCAGTGGTCAGGGGGGAACCACCTCTGGAAACACCATATATTTT.

CDR3 coding DNA: TGTGCCAGCAGCGACCCGACTAGGCCCTTCTCCTACGAGCAGTACTTC. This gives the protein CASSDPTRPFSYEQYF. This rearrangement joins TRBV7-8 to TRBJ2-7; D is perhaps TRBD2 (6 bases). CDR1 SGHVS and CDR2 FQNEAQ come from the germline V gene. The V gene lost 5 bases and the J gene lost 0 bases, with 17 bases spanning the gap. The CDR3 runs to 16 residues.

This clonotype showed up many times. This sequence joins TRBV10-3 and TRBJ2-1; unclear D gene. Trimming pared 2 bases from V and 10 bases from J, leaving 6 bases between. The CDR3 loop spans 11 amino acids. Germline lookup yields CDR1 ENHRY and CDR2 SYGVKD. The CDR3 is CAISEVREQFF. DNA for the CDR3: TGTGCCATCAGTGAGGTTCGGGAGCAGTTCTTC.

This clonotype was seen ten or more times. The rearrangement links TRBV5-1 to TRBJ2-5; 7 bases map to TRBD2. V was pared by 3 bases and J by 1 base, with 6 bases of the junction left unmatched. The V gene's germline CDR1 is SGHRS and CDR2 YFSETQ. The length of the CDR3 is 15 residues. CDR3 protein: CASSWVSSGQETQYF. DNA of the CDR3: TGCGCCAGCAGCTGGGTCTCTAGCGGCCAAGAGACCCAGTACTTC.

This clonotype was seen at least ten times. The chain has TRBV20-1 and TRBJ1-2, with 9 bases matching TRBD1. V shed 5 bases, J shed 5 bases, and the junction held 6 bases outside the gene matches. Germline V lookup: CDR1 DFQATT, CDR2 SNEGSKA (reference sequence). This CDR3 region has 13 residues. The CDR3 loop reads CSAGDRDVYGYTF. The CDR3 region has the DNA TGCAGTGCTGGGGACAGGGACGTTTATGGCTACACCTTC.

This clonotype showed up many times. The chain has TRBV4-3 and TRBJ1-4; 8 bases map to TRBD1. The CDR3 is 13 residues long. Germline CDR1 and CDR2: LGHNA and YSLEER. V lost 4 bases, J lost 8 bases, and 3 bases stayed unmatched. DNA of the CDR3: TGCGCCAGCAGCCTAAGGACAGGGGAAAAACTGTTTTTT. The encoded protein is CASSLRTGEKLFF.

This clonotype was seen a handful of times. V is TRBV3-1 and J is TRBJ2-7; 7 bases line up with TRBD1. Per the germline V gene, CDR1 is LGHDT and CDR2 is YNNKEL (reference sequence). V was clipped by 4 bases and J by 4 bases; unmatched bases: 13. This CDR3 is built from 16 residues. DNA for the CDR3: TGTGCCAGCAGCCGATACTTGACAGGGTTCGGTTACGAGCAGTACTTC. Amino acid sequence: CASSRYLTGFGYEQYF.

This clonotype was counted at least ten times. The chain has TRBV20-1 and TRBJ2-7, with TRBD1 as a possible D gene (5 bases). Germline-derived CDR1 and CDR2 are DFQATT and SNEGSKA (reference sequence). This CDR3 comprises 15 residues. The V end lost 5 bases, the J end lost 0 bases, and 17 bases lay between the germline ends. CDR3 sequence reads: CSAGKGSSTSYEQYF. Here the CDR3 DNA reads TGCAGTGCTGGGAAGGGGTCTTCCACCTCCTACGAGCAGTACTTC.

The chain recombines TRBV12-3 or TRBV12-4 with TRBJ2-2, with a weak D call TRBD2 (7 bases). This CDR3 comprises 16 residues. V was shortened by 6 bases and J by 0 bases, with 14 bases between the two germline ends. The CDR3 is CASSQFGGPNTGELFF. The CDR3 coding sequence is TGTGCCAGCAGCCAGTTCGGGGGGCCGAACACCGGGGAGCTGTTTTTT.

This chain uses TRBV12-3 or TRBV12-4 with TRBJ1-2; no definite D call. The CDR3 is 12 residues long. V lost 5 bases to trimming and J lost 1 base, with 5 bases between them. CDR3 region: CASSTINYGYTF. CDR3 nucleotide sequence: TGTGCCAGCAGTACCATTAACTATGGCTACACCTTC.

The chain is built from TRBV20-1 and TRBJ2-7, with D possibly being TRBD2 (6 bases). Germline V gene data show CDR1 as DFQATT and CDR2 as SNEGSKA (reference sequence). There are 11 residues in the CDR3. V gave up 8 bases and J gave up 4 bases, with 12 bases separating them. Here the CDR3 DNA reads TGCAGTCGTTCCCGGGAGTACGAGCAGTACTTC. The encoded protein is CSRSREYEQYF.

This clonotype has a handful of counts. This sequence joins TRBV20-1 and TRBJ1-5, with D possibly being TRBD1 (6 bases). Germline loops: CDR1 DFQATT, CDR2 SNEGSKA (reference sequence). V was clipped by 3 bases and J by 2 bases, with 11 bases between them. The CDR3 loop spans 14 amino acids. CDR3 sequence: CSASAGAGNQPQHF. The CDR3 DNA reads TGCAGTGCTAGTGCGGGGGCTGGCAATCAGCCCCAGCATTTT.

This clonotype turned up a few times. The gene calls are TRBV4-1 and TRBJ1-2, with 7 bases matching TRBD1. Germline V gene sequence: CDR1 MGHRA, CDR2 YSYEKL. J lost 7 bases, V lost 4 bases, and 12 bases had no gene match. The CDR3 has 15 residues. The CDR3 DNA reads TGCGCCAGCAGCCTTGACCGACAGGGAGGCAGTGGCTACACCTTC. Its protein product is CASSLDRQGGSGYTF.

The chain links TRBV20-1 to TRBJ2-7; 7 positions match TRBD2. The CDR3 covers 12 residues. Germline CDR1 is DFQATT and CDR2 is SNEGSKA (reference sequence). Trimming removed 6 bases from V and 4 bases from J; junction bases left unmatched: 6. The CDR3 here is CSAGTNLYEQYF. In DNA form, the CDR3 reads TGCAGTGCCGGGACTAACCTTTACGAGCAGTACTTC.

The chain joins TRBV28 to TRBJ2-4; D is unresolved. The germline V gene has CDR1 MDHEN and CDR2 SYDVKM. This CDR3 contains 14 residues. V lost 3 bases, J lost 2 bases, and 8 bases lay in between. CDR3 bases: TGTGCCAGCAGTTTGCCGGAATCCAAAAACATTCAGTACTTC. Translating gives CASSLPESKNIQYF.

This clonotype turned up a few times. J is TRBJ2-5 and V is TRBV29-1; 7 bases are shared with TRBD2. The CDR3 extends over 12 amino acids. Per germline, CDR1 SQVTM and CDR2 ANQGSEA. J was trimmed by 9 bases and V by 5 bases; bases with no gene match: 9. CDR3 bases: TGCAGCGTTACGTCGGGACTACTGGCCCAGTACTTC. This gives the protein CSVTSGLLAQYF.